The sequence of this TCR beta chain was determined in a study of blood T cells in healthy people across ages. Notes on this clonotype: What it recognizes is unknown. This may be a read error, as it is one base from a much larger clone.

PCR was performed a second time for 7 to 11 cycles using a sample-barcoded 5' primer and a J-beta primer mix. A template-switch adaptor with 12 random nucleotides tagged each cDNA molecule. TCRdb passed the 5' RACE reads through MiXCR, listing each CDR3 protein once. The sample lists some 670,000 distinct CDR3 sequences; under 65% were seen once. The CDR3 loop spans 13 amino acids. CDR1 is MGHDK and CDR2 is SYGVNS in the germline V gene. Study findings and constraints: Naive CD4+ cells and diversity were both higher in long-lived donors than in aged donors.

This TCR was sampled from an elderly woman in good health. The source material was blood. The chain is built from TRBV25-1 and TRBJ1-2; unclear D gene. CDR3 sequence: CVSSAYSFYGYTF. The CDR3 DNA reads TGTGTCAGCAGTGCATACTCCTTCTATGGCTACACCTTC.